This TCR beta chain stems from a study of cytomegalovirus exposure and HLA in healthy donors. Sampled while nominally healthy, donors likely had unrecorded immune exposures. General study findings and limits: Three chains linked to CMV were shown in vitro to be specific for CMV antigens. Across all donors, roughly uniform sequencing depth was an assumption of the presence/absence analyses. For cytomegalovirus status, the classifier reportedly gave diagnoses with high specificity and sensitivity.

CDR1 and CDR2 from the germline V gene are LNHDA and SQIVND (reference sequence). Between the trimmed V and J ends, which lost 4 bases and 4 bases, there was a span of 11 bases. The CDR3 sequence is 14 residues long. In the PCR, 60 Vbeta and 13 Jbeta primers were used. The protocol was immunoSEQ multiplex PCR, while the TCRdb copy is restricted to in-frame clones and leaves out a portion. Among more than 35,000 clones, about 53% were seen once, and the ten largest hold about 6.1%. This clone was detected once. Antigen: not known. The chain links TRBV19 to TRBJ1-5, with D tentatively TRBD1 (6 bases). The sequence was obtained from a woman aged 40 to 49 in good health and CMV-seropositive. Sequencing was performed on PBMCs. CDR3 in amino acids: CASSRTVGNQPQHF. CDR3 DNA sequence: TGTGCCAGTAGTAGGACAGTAGGGAATCAGCCCCAGCATTTT.